The rows below give T cell receptor beta chains drawn from one sample of a study of blood T cell repertoires in COVID-19. Assay: immunoSEQ multiplex PCR; the TCRdb copy retains only in-frame clones and omits some. The sample consists of about 130,000 clones, approximately 81% of them appearing once. The sample was peripheral blood. These receptors all stem from a man aged 80 or over with COVID-19, enrolled during active disease. Each CDR3 is given with its conserved first and last residue. A D gene is named only where the DNA matches it firmly. Expanded clones are given a class, and other clones once, few, many or no size at all.

j_call | clone_size | v_call | d_call | cdr3_nt | cdr3_aa
TRBJ2-5 | - | TRBV27 | - | TGTGCCAGCAGTTTATGGGTAGGGGGAAGGGAGACCCAGTACTTC | CASSLWVGGRETQYF
TRBJ2-7 | - | TRBV11-2 | - | TGTGCCAGCAGCTTAAATAGCTCGCCGGTCTTC | CASSLNSSPVF
TRBJ1-4 | few | TRBV27 | - | TGTGCCAGCAGTTTATCATCTCCGGGAAGGCAGACGAATGAAAAACTGTTTTTT | CASSLSSPGRQTNEKLFF
TRBJ1-5 | - | TRBV28 | - | TGTGCCAGCAGTTTAAGGGGTCGACCGAATCAGCCCCAGCATTTT | CASSLRGRPNQPQHF
TRBJ1-6 | - | TRBV2 | TRBD1 | TGTGCCAGCAGTGGACAGGGAACCTCCCTCCACTTT | CASSGQGTSLHF
TRBJ2-5 | - | TRBV18 | - | TGTGCCAGCTCACTTACCTTCAGGGACCAAGAGACCCAGTACTTC | CASSLTFRDQETQYF
TRBJ1-1 | - | TRBV19 | TRBD1 | TGTGCCACCGCCACCCCGGGACAGGGGAACACTGAAGCTTTCTTT | CATATPGQGNTEAFF
TRBJ1-1 | few | TRBV24-1 | - | TGTGCCACCAGTGAGAGGCCGAACACTGAAGCTTTCTTT | CATSERPNTEAFF
TRBJ2-7 | - | TRBV21-1 | - | TGTGCCAGCAGACTAAGAGGGGGAACAGTAAGCCACTCCCCTAGCTCCTACGAGCAGTACTTC | CASRLRGGTVSHSPSSYEQYF
TRBJ1-2 | - | TRBV6-1 | - | TGTGCCAGCAGTGAATCTGGCAGGAACTATGGCTACACCTTC | CASSESGRNYGYTF
TRBJ1-5 | - | TRBV2 | - | TGTGCCAGCCGTGGTTATAGCAATCAGCCCCAGCATTTT | CASRGYSNQPQHF
TRBJ2-7 | - | TRBV7-9 | TRBD2 | TGTGCCAGCAGCTTAAATCTGGGAGGGGTGTACGAGCAGTACTTC | CASSLNLGGVYEQYF
TRBJ1-6 | - | TRBV9 | - | TGTGCCAGCAGCGTAGGCCCTCCGGGTATGAATTCACCCCTCCACTTT | CASSVGPPGMNSPLHF
TRBJ2-3 | - | TRBV7-9 | - | TGTGCCAGCAGTCCAGGTATCGCAGATACGCAGTATTTT | CASSPGIADTQYF
TRBJ2-7 | - | TRBV19 | TRBD1 | TGTGCCAGTAGCTCACAGGGGCGAGTCTCCTACGAGCAGTACTTC | CASSSQGRVSYEQYF
TRBJ1-1 | once | TRBV15 | TRBD1 | TGTGCCACCAGGGACAGGGAAGGGAACACTGAAGCTTTCTTT | CATRDREGNTEAFF
TRBJ1-1 | few | TRBV11-1 | - | TGTGCCAGCAGCTTAGGACTGCTGAACACTGAAGCTTTCTTT | CASSLGLLNTEAFF
TRBJ2-2 | - | TRBV10-1 | TRBD1 | TGCGCCAGCAGTGACCCAAAGACCCGGGGACAGGGGTACACCGGGGAGCTGTTTTTT | CASSDPKTRGQGYTGELFF
TRBJ2-6 | - | TRBV3-1/TRBV3-2 | - | TGTGCCAGCAGCCAGCCTAGCTACTCTAGTGGGGCCAACGTCCTGACTTTC | CASSQPSYSSGANVLTF
TRBJ1-5 | - | TRBV7-9 | - | TGTGCCAGCAGCTTCGGGACACGAGATCAGCCCCAGCATTTT | CASSFGTRDQPQHF
TRBJ2-5 | once | TRBV3-1/TRBV3-2 | TRBD2 | TGTGCCAGCAGCCAAGATATTATCGGGAGGCAGACCCAGTACTTC | CASSQDIIGRQTQYF
TRBJ1-3 | - | TRBV30 | - | TGTGCCTGGAGTAAATCGGGAAACACCATATATTTT | CAWSKSGNTIYF
TRBJ2-7 | once | TRBV28 | TRBD2 | TGTGCCAGCAGTTTCTTAGCTACAGGGGAATTTAGCGGGAGAGTCTACGAGCAGTACTTC | CASSFLATGEFSGRVYEQYF
TRBJ1-1 | - | TRBV6-1 | - | TGTGCCAGCAGTGAAGACAGGGACACTGAAGCTTTCTTT | CASSEDRDTEAFF
TRBJ1-2 | - | TRBV28 | - | TGTGCCAGCAGTTGGGGGGGCGTAGGTTTTGGCTACACCTTC | CASSWGGVGFGYTF
TRBJ2-5 | few | TRBV4-1 | TRBD2 | TGCGCCAGCAGCCTATACGGGACTAGGGAAGAGACCCAGTACTTC | CASSLYGTREETQYF
TRBJ2-2 | - | TRBV29-1 | - | TGCAGCGTTGGGCGGGAACGGGAGCTGTTTTTT | CSVGRERELFF
TRBJ2-7 | - | TRBV6-1 | TRBD1 | TGTGCCAGCAGTGAAGTCAGGGGGCCCTACGAGCAGTACTTC | CASSEVRGPYEQYF
TRBJ2-4 | - | TRBV5-6 | - | TGTGCCAGCAGCTTACAGGGTGCCAAAAACATTCAGTACTTC | CASSLQGAKNIQYF
TRBJ1-1 | - | TRBV4-2 | TRBD1 | TGTGCCAGCAGCCCCGCCAGCAGCCGACGGACAGGGGAGGGCACTGAAGCTTTCTTT | CASSPASSRRTGEGTEAFF
TRBJ2-3 | - | TRBV7-8 | TRBD2 | TGTGCCAGCAGCTTAGTCGGGACTAGCGGGGGTACGCAGTATTTT | CASSLVGTSGGTQYF
TRBJ1-2 | few | TRBV2 | - | TGTGCCAGCAGTGAAAGGGGCCAGGGGTCTCACTATGGCTACACCTTC | CASSERGQGSHYGYTF